This is a list of T cell receptor beta chains from one sample in a study of breast tumors, draining lymph nodes, adjacent tissues. TCRdb re-called the multiplex PCR reads through MiXCR, storing one row per CDR3 protein. The sample has under 350,000 distinct CDR3 sequences; around 31% are singletons. The sequenced sample was axillary lymph node tissue. These receptors were obtained from a female donor with breast cancer. Some clones in this sample may be carry-over from other donors' samples. Each CDR3 is given with its conserved first and last residue. The D gene is left open where the match is weak. The size field is filled for only some rows; it gives once, few, many or a size class.

j_call clone_size d_call v_call cdr3_nt cdr3_aa
TRBJ2-3 - - TRBV6-6 TGTGCCAGCAGTCACGCCCCAGCGGCAGATACGCAGTATTTT CASSHAPAADTQYF
TRBJ2-7 few TRBD1 TRBV7-9 TGTGCCAGCAGCCCGGGACAGGGGCTCTACGAGCAGCACTTC CASSPGQGLYEQHF
TRBJ2-3 many - TRBV11-2 TGTGCCAGCAGACTACAGGGAAACAGACCCACTAGCACAGATACGCAGTATTTT CASRLQGNRPTSTDTQYF
TRBJ2-2 - TRBD1 TRBV20-1 TGCAGTGCTAGACCCAGCGGACAGGTGACCACCGGGGAGCTGTTTTTT CSARPSGQVTTGELFF
TRBJ1-5 - - TRBV20-1 - CSASGATGREQYFGTGNNQPQHF
TRBJ2-7 many TRBD2 TRBV2 TGTGCCAGCAGGCGGGAGGGCCCGGAATACGAGCAGTACTTC CASRREGPEYEQYF
TRBJ2-3 - TRBD2 TRBV18 TGTGCCAGCTCACCTCTGGGCGGGAGGGCCTTAGATACGCAGTATTTT CASSPLGGRALDTQYF
TRBJ1-5 once - TRBV7-9 TGTGCCAGCAGTTTAATATCCTCTGGAGTTGAGGGGTTAAATCAGCCCCAGCATTTT CASSLISSGVEGLNQPQHF
TRBJ2-3 many - TRBV15 TGTGCCACCAGCGGGCCCGACAGCCATACGCAGTATTTT CATSGPDSHTQYF
TRBJ2-1 many - TRBV19 TGTGCCAGCCGAAGTGAAGGGTTCTACAATGAGCAGTTCTTC CASRSEGFYNEQFF
TRBJ2-3 - TRBD2 TRBV9 TGTGCCAGCTCACCCCTAGCGGGAGGGCCCTCAGATACGCAGTATTTT CASSPLAGGPSDTQYF
TRBJ2-1 - - TRBV2 TGTGCCAGCTCACGTACGGCCCAGAGCCCTGAGCAGTTCTTC CASSRTAQSPEQFF
TRBJ2-7 many TRBD2 TRBV12-3/TRBV12-4 TGTGCCAGCAGGGCCGGGACTAGCTCCTACGAGCAGTACTTC CASRAGTSSYEQYF
TRBJ2-7 many TRBD2 TRBV4-1 TGCGCCAGCGGAGCGGGAGAAAGTGACGAGCAGTACTTC CASGAGESDEQYF
TRBJ1-5 - TRBD1 TRBV20-1 TGCAGTGCTTGGACAGGAGGCAATCAGCCCCAGCATTTT CSAWTGGNQPQHF
TRBJ2-2 few TRBD1 TRBV6-1 TGTGCCAGCAGCGAAGGGACAGGGAACACCGGGGAGCTGTTTTTT CASSEGTGNTGELFF
TRBJ2-5 many - TRBV3-1 TGTGCCAGCAGCCAAGATCCGTCTAGGGGGTACCAAGAGACCCAGTACTTC CASSQDPSRGYQETQYF
TRBJ2-5 - TRBD2 TRBV20-1 TGCAGTGCTAGGCGGACTAGCGGGGGGGTCGGCGAGACCCAGTACTTC CSARRTSGGVGETQYF
TRBJ1-2 - - TRBV12-3/TRBV12-4 TGTGCCAGCAGTTTCTCGGGGGGGAATGGCTACACCTTC CASSFSGGNGYTF
TRBJ2-6 - - TRBV19 TGTGCCTGGAGTGCCCCCCCAGAGTGGAGGGGGGCCGACGTCCTGACTTTC CAWSAPPEWRGADVLTF
TRBJ2-7 few - TRBV6-5 TGTGCCAGCAGTCACGCCAGGAAGGCTCGGGGGAACGAGCAGTACTTC CASSHARKARGNEQYF
TRBJ2-5 many TRBD2 TRBV11-3 TGTGCCAGCAGCTTAGGCCAATTGGGGGGACTAGCGGGAGAAGAGACCCAGTACTTC CASSLGQLGGLAGEETQYF
TRBJ2-7 many - TRBV12-5 TGTGCTAGTGGATCGGGACTCCACTGGCGACAAGAGCAGTACTTC CASGSGLHWRQEQYF
TRBJ2-3 - TRBD2 TRBV10-3 TGTGCCATCAGCCCCGATAGCGGGGAGAAAATGGTCGCAGATACGCAGTATTTT CAISPDSGEKMVADTQYF
TRBJ2-1 many TRBD2 TRBV20-1 TGCAGTGCTAGCCTCTTAGCGGGAGCGTGGTTCTTC CSASLLAGAWFF
TRBJ1-2 - - TRBV28 TGTGCCAGCAGTTTAGGCGGGACACAACCTTATGGCTACACCTTC CASSLGGTQPYGYTF
TRBJ2-1 many - TRBV2 TGTGCCAGCAAGGGCTACTATGAGCAGTTCTTC CASKGYYEQFF
TRBJ2-3 - - TRBV15 TGTGCCACCAGCAGTTCCCGGGTCACAGATACGCAGTATTTT CATSSSRVTDTQYF
TRBJ1-2 - - TRBV3-1 TGTGCCAGCAGCCAAACTGCTACAGCTAACTATGGCTACACCTTC CASSQTATANYGYTF
TRBJ1-4 - - TRBV7-9 TGTGCCAGCAGACCTTCGGGTAATGAAAAACTGTTTTTT CASRPSGNEKLFF
TRBJ2-7 many - TRBV15 TGTGCCACCAGCACCAGACAGCCGCCCTACGAGCAGTACTTC CATSTRQPPYEQYF
TRBJ2-6 - - TRBV10-3 TGTGCCATCAATGGGGGCTCTGGGGCCAACGTCCTGACTTTC CAINGGSGANVLTF
TRBJ1-6 many TRBD1 TRBV15 TGTGCCACCAGCAGTACCCAGGGGGCTAGGAATTCACCCCTCCACTTT CATSSTQGARNSPLHF
TRBJ2-3 many - TRBV20-1 TGCAGTGCAAGACCAAGCACAGATACGCAGTATTTT CSARPSTDTQYF
TRBJ2-6 many - TRBV29-1 TGCAGCGTTGGTCACTTCTCTGGGGCCAACGTCCTGACTTTC CSVGHFSGANVLTF
TRBJ2-1 few TRBD2 TRBV5-1 TGCGCCAGCAGTTCAACATGGAGCGGGAGCGCCTCGGCAAATGAGCAGTTCTTC CASSSTWSGSASANEQFF
TRBJ1-2 many TRBD1 TRBV19 TGTGCCAGTAGTTGGACAGGGAGGTCCCCCTATGGCTACACCTTC CASSWTGRSPYGYTF
TRBJ1-2 - TRBD1 TRBV20-1 TGCAGTGCTACCCAGGGGGGCTGGGGCTACACCTTC CSATQGGWGYTF
TRBJ2-7 few - TRBV27 TGTGCCAGCAGACCCCTGGGGGGTGATAGAGAGTACTTC CASRPLGGDREYF
TRBJ1-5 many TRBD1 TRBV6-2/TRBV6-3 TGTGCCAGCAGTGGGACAGAGAATCAGCCCCAGCATTTT CASSGTENQPQHF
TRBJ2-3 few - TRBV6-1 TGTGCCAGCACTGGTTTGGATACGCAGTATTTT CASTGLDTQYF
TRBJ2-3 few TRBD2 TRBV6-4 TGTGCCAGCAGTCACCGGCGGGGGGGCACAGATACGCAGTATTTT CASSHRRGGTDTQYF
TRBJ2-5 many TRBD2 TRBV5-1 TGCGCCAGCAGCCTCGGACGGGAGGAAGGGACCCAGTACTTC CASSLGREEGTQYF
TRBJ1-6 - - TRBV10-2 TGCGCCACCCAAGGGGACGCCCATAATTCACCCCTCCACTTT CATQGDAHNSPLHF
TRBJ2-1 - TRBD2 TRBV6-1 TGTGCCAGCATAAAGCGGGGGGCAGGGAGAGGGAACAATGAGCAGTTCTTC CASIKRGAGRGNNEQFF